Reported below is one T cell receptor (beta chain). The antigen remains unidentified. The data originate from a study of cytomegalovirus exposure and HLA in healthy donors. Study conclusions and caveats: According to the study, around 160 TCR beta chains were cytomegalovirus-associated. A missense variant in DCLRE1C was later tied to TCR beta V- and J-gene trimming.

Amplification used 60 Vbeta primers and 13 Jbeta primers. In the authors' workflow: Later analysis identified tens of millions of unique TCR beta chains, 8.5 million to 13 million shared. Data came from immunoSEQ multiplex PCR; TCRdb stores just in-frame clones and leaves some out. V, J and clone size derive from that table, while D and trimming were established from the DNA sequence. The sample has around 110,000 clones; 8.5% to 10% are singletons. V was cut by 2 bases and J by 3 bases, with 8 bases left in between. From germline, CDR1 is MNHEY and CDR2 SMNVEV (reference sequence). The CDR3 is 15 amino acids.

The sequencing sample was made of PBMCs. The receptor comes from a man aged 30 to 39 in good health and CMV-seronegative. The chain uses TRBV27 and TRBJ1-6, with D possibly TRBD1 on 6 matching bases. CDR3 coding DNA: TGTGCCAGCAGTTTAGGACAGTTCTATAATTCACCCCTCCACTTT. Its protein product is CASSLGQFYNSPLHF.